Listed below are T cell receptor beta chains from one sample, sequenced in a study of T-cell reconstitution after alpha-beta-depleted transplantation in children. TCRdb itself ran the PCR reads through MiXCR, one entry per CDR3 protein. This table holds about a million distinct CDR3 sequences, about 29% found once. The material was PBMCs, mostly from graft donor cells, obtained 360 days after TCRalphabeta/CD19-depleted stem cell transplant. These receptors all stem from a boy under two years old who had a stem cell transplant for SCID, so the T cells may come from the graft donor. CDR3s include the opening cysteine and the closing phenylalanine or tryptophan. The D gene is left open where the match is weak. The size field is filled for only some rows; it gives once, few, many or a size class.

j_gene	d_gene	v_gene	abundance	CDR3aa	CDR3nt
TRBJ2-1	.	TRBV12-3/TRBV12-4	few	CASSLMGTLGVDEQFF	TGTGCCAGCAGTTTAATGGGGACCCTCGGGGTGGATGAGCAGTTCTTC
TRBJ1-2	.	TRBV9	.	CASSVYDKTNYGYTF	TGTGCCAGCAGCGTCTACGACAAGACTAACTATGGCTACACCTTC
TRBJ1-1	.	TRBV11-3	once	CASSTNSMNTEAFF	TGTGCCAGCAGCACCAACAGTATGAACACTGAAGCTTTCTTT
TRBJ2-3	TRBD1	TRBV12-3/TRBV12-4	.	CASSSAGGAGTDTQYF	TGTGCCAGCAGTTCGGCAGGGGGCGCCGGCACAGATACGCAGTATTTT
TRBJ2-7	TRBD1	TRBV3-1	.	CASSRTGVEQYF	TGTGCCAGCAGCCGAACAGGGGTCGAGCAGTACTTC
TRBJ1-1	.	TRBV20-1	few	CSARGVWGSTNTEAFF	TGCAGTGCTAGAGGGGTTTGGGGTTCCACCAACACTGAAGCTTTCTTT
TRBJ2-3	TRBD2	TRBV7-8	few	CASSSYPLAGGSMSDTQYF	TGTGCCAGCAGCTCGTACCCGCTAGCGGGGGGATCTATGTCAGATACGCAGTATTTT
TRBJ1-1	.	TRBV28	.	CASSSHGTSNTEAFF	TGTGCCAGCAGTTCGCACGGGACATCGAACACTGAAGCTTTCTTT
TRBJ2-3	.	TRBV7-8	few	CASSLILLASTDTQYF	TGTGCCAGCAGCTTAATCCTCCTAGCGAGCACAGATACGCAGTATTTT
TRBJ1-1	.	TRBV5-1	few	CASSLWGGLNTEAFF	TGCGCCAGCAGCTTGTGGGGGGGCCTGAACACTGAAGCTTTCTTT
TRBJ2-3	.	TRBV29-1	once	CSVVRDHTDTQYF	TGCAGCGTTGTCAGGGACCACACAGATACGCAGTATTTT
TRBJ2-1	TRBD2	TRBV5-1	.	CASSLGTSGVTYNEQFF	TGCGCCAGCAGCTTGGGGACTAGCGGGGTCACCTACAATGAGCAGTTCTTC
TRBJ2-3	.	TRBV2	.	CAREGADTQYF	TGTGCCCGCGAGGGGGCAGATACGCAGTATTTT
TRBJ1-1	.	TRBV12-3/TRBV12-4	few	CASSPRATGTEAFF	TGTGCCAGCAGCCCTAGGGCCACGGGAACTGAAGCTTTCTTT
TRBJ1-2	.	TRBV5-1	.	CASSLDDASNYGYTF	TGCGCCAGCAGCTTGGACGACGCTTCTAACTATGGCTACACCTTC
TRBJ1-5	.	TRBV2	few	CASSEEADPNQPQHF	TGTGCCAGCAGTGAAGAGGCAGACCCAAATCAGCCCCAGCATTTT
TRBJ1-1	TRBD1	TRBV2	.	CASRDGTGATEAFF	TGTGCCAGCAGGGACGGGACAGGGGCCACTGAAGCTTTCTTT
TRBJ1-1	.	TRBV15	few	CATSRRVWGDTEAFF	TGTGCCACCAGCAGACGTGTATGGGGGGACACTGAAGCTTTCTTT
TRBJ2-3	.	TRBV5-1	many	CASSFEIRRPDTQYF	TGCGCCAGCAGCTTTGAGATTCGGCGTCCTGATACGCAGTATTTT
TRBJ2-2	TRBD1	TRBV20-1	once	CSAKDRANTGELFF	TGCAGTGCTAAAGACAGGGCGAACACCGGGGAGCTGTTTTTT
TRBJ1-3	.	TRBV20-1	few	CSARAWASGNTIYF	TGCAGTGCTAGGGCGTGGGCCTCTGGAAACACCATATATTTT
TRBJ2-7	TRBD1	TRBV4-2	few	CASSQGWDRVYEQYF	TGTGCCAGCAGCCAAGGGTGGGACAGGGTCTACGAGCAGTACTTC
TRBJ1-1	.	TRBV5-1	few	CASSLGQGRAVTEAFF	TGCGCCAGCAGCTTGGGCCAGGGGAGGGCTGTCACTGAAGCTTTCTTT
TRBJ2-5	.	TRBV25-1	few	CASSELRPGTQETQYF	TGTGCCAGCAGTGAATTGAGGCCCGGGACTCAAGAGACCCAGTACTTC
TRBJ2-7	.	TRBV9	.	CASSVGVTGSSYEQYF	TGTGCCAGCAGCGTAGGTGTGACAGGAAGCTCCTACGAGCAGTACTTC
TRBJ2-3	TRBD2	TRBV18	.	CASSQLAGLDTQYF	TGTGCCAGCTCACAACTAGCGGGATTGGATACGCAGTATTTT
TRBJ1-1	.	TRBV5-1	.	CASKLLGTLEAFF	TGCGCCAGCAAACTTCTGGGTACCCTTGAAGCTTTCTTT
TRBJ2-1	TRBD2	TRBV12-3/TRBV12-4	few	CASRTGLAGGYNEQFF	TGTGCCAGCAGGACAGGACTAGCGGGGGGGTACAATGAGCAGTTCTTC
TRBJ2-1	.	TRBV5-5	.	CASSDGGGPGNEQFF	TGTGCCAGCAGCGATGGGGGGGGGCCGGGGAATGAGCAGTTCTTC
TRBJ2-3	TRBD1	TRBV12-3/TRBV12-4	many	CASSTRTGVTDTQYF	TGTGCCAGCAGTACCCGGACAGGGGTGACAGATACGCAGTATTTT
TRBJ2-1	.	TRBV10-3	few	CAISESRAVYNEQFF	TGTGCCATCAGTGAGTCGCGAGCGGTATACAATGAGCAGTTCTTC
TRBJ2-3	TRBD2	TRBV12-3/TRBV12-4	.	CASSPSSGDGTDTQYF	TGTGCCAGCAGCCCCTCTAGCGGGGATGGCACAGATACGCAGTATTTT
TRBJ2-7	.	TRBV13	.	CASSRSRHFPYEQYF	TGTGCCAGCTCCAGAAGTAGGCATTTTCCCTACGAGCAGTACTTC
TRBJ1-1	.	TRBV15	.	CATSIQGETEAFF	TGTGCCACCAGCATACAGGGAGAAACTGAAGCTTTCTTT
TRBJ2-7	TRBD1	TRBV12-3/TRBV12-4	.	CASSLKGQGYEQYF	TGTGCCAGCAGTTTAAAGGGACAGGGGTACGAGCAGTACTTC
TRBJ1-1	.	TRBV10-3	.	CAISESGGRDTEAFF	TGTGCCATCAGTGAGTCGGGGGGTAGAGACACTGAAGCTTTCTTT
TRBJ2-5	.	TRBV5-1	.	CASSPRDGVGKETQYF	TGCGCCAGCAGCCCCCGGGACGGGGTCGGGAAAGAGACCCAGTACTTC
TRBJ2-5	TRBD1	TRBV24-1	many	CATSDPRQGSDLYQETQYF	TGTGCCACCAGTGACCCCAGACAGGGGTCGGATCTTTACCAAGAGACCCAGTACTTC
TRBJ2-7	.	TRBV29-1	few	CSVLGSRYEQYF	TGCAGCGTTCTTGGGTCGAGGTACGAGCAGTACTTC
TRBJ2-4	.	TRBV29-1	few	CSVDVFQGNLAKNIQYF	TGCAGCGTTGATGTGTTCCAGGGGAACCTAGCCAAAAACATTCAGTACTTC
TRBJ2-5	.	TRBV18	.	CASSPPGFDRGFQETQYF	TGTGCCAGCTCACCACCGGGATTCGACAGAGGATTCCAAGAGACCCAGTACTTC
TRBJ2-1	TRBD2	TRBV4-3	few	CASRSSGGAYNEQFF	TGCGCCAGCAGGAGTAGCGGGGGGGCCTACAATGAGCAGTTCTTC
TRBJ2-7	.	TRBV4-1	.	CASSQRAESSYEQYF	TGCGCCAGCAGCCAAAGAGCGGAAAGCTCCTACGAGCAGTACTTC
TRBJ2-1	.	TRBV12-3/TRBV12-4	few	CASSLILRGAYNEQFF	TGTGCCAGCAGTTTAATCCTCCGGGGGGCATACAATGAGCAGTTCTTC
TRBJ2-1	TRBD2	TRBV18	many	CASSETSGVYNEQFF	TGTGCCAGCTCAGAGACTAGCGGAGTCTACAATGAGCAGTTCTTC
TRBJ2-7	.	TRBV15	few	CATSRATRSSYEQYF	TGTGCCACCAGCAGAGCTACCAGGAGCTCCTACGAGCAGTACTTC
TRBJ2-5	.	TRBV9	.	CASSPWDMEETQYF	TGTGCCAGCAGCCCCTGGGACATGGAAGAGACCCAGTACTTC
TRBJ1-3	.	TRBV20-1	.	CSARDLGQNSGNTIYF	TGCAGTGCTAGAGATCTTGGACAGAACTCTGGAAACACCATATATTTT
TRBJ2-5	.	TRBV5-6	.	CASSLDGRLQETQYF	TGTGCCAGCAGCTTGGACGGCAGGCTACAAGAGACCCAGTACTTC
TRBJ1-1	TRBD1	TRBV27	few	CASEFPPGQGARVNTEAFF	TGTGCCAGCGAGTTTCCGCCGGGACAGGGGGCCAGGGTGAACACTGAAGCTTTCTTT
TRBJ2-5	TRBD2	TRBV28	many	CASSLAVARGETQYF	TGTGCCAGCAGTTTAGCGGTTGCGCGGGGGGAGACCCAGTACTTC
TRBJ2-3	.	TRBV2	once	CASKALAGTDTQYF	TGTGCCAGCAAAGCGTTAGCGGGCACAGATACGCAGTATTTT
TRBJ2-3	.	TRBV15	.	CATSRDNSDTQYF	TGTGCCACCAGCAGAGACAACTCAGATACGCAGTATTTT
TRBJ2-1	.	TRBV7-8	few	CASSLETAWDEQFF	TGTGCCAGCAGCTTAGAGACGGCTTGGGATGAGCAGTTCTTC
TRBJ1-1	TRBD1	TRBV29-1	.	CSVGGRGRSTEAFF	TGCAGCGTTGGGGGCAGGGGGCGAAGCACTGAAGCTTTCTTT
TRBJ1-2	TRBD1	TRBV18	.	CASSPKDRALSGYTF	TGTGCCAGCTCACCTAAGGACAGGGCGCTATCCGGCTACACCTTC